There are many counts of the clone carrying this T cell receptor (beta chain). Its antigen remains unknown. This sample stems from a study of CD8 T cells in ankylosing spondylitis. The study, taken as a whole, reports: In ankylosing spondylitis patients, matched synovial fluid reportedly showed significant enrichment of disease-linked clones. A CD8+ phenotype characterized the disease-linked clones, which were relatively rare in peripheral blood. Seven to nine highly homologous variants formed a TCR beta motif that appeared characteristic of ankylosing spondylitis blood.

TCRdb analysed the 5' RACE reads with MiXCR anew, one entry per CDR3 protein. There are 450,000 to 550,000 distinct CDR3 sequences in the sample; 5.3% occur only once, and under 4.5% lies in the top ten. J lost 3 bases, V lost 5 bases, and 14 bases had no gene match. Germline V lookup: CDR1 SGHTA, CDR2 FQGNSA. The CDR3 has 17 amino acids. The source material was blood, either unsorted or a sorted T cell fraction (not recorded which). The chain joins TRBV7-2 to TRBJ1-2; 8 positions agree with TRBD1. The origin of this receptor is a male donor with ankylosing spondylitis. CDR3 sequence: CASSARGQLLSDYGYTF. Here the CDR3 DNA reads TGTGCCAGCAGCGCCAGGGGGCAGCTTCTTTCAGACTATGGCTACACCTTC.